This T cell receptor (beta chain) stems from a study of T cell responses to AZD1222 COVID-19 vaccine. General study results and limits: Every sample of the repertoires postdated the peak T cell response. The donor cohort was predominantly white British with a female majority, and clonal diversity may have been underestimated.

The CDR3 extends over 15 amino acids. V was clipped by 5 bases and J by 4 bases, with 17 bases between them. The germline gives CDR1 MNHEY, CDR2 SVGAGI. TCRdb keeps only in-frame clones here, not all; method: immunoSEQ multiplex PCR. Of some 84,000 clones listed, approximately 85% were seen once; the top ten hold 9% to 14%. Note on this clone: Its antigen remains unidentified.

This sample comprised peripheral blood, obtained 28 days after the second AZD1222 dose. The sequence was obtained from an adult who received the AZD1222 COVID-19 vaccine. This sequence joins TRBV6-5 and TRBJ1-2; possibly TRBD1 for D (5 bases). CDR3 sequence reads: CASSPRLTAPYGYTF. In nucleotides, the CDR3 is TGTGCCAGCAGTCCGAGACTGACAGCTCCCTATGGCTACACCTTC.